One and the same sample provided the 6 T cell receptor beta chains below, sequenced in a study of shared clonotypes between healthy human individuals. TCRdb's table, derived via immunoSEQ multiplex PCR, lists solely in-frame clones and lacks some. The sample comprises approximately 1.5 million clones, approximately 98.5% of which are singletons, and around 0.38% rests with the top ten. The material sequenced was naive CD4+ T cells sorted from blood. The sample's subset: CD45RA+ positively selected. These receptors came from a man aged 25-45 years in good health.

V gene TRBV18 combines with J gene TRBJ2-4; D might be TRBD1 or TRBD2, each matching 5 bases. The CDR3 consists of 16 residues. The V and J ends lost 2 bases and 2 bases respectively, with 13 bases between them. The V gene's germline CDR1 is KGHSH and CDR2 LQKENI. CDR3 sequence: CASSPGWGSTKNIQYF. Written as DNA, the CDR3 is TGTGCCAGCTCACCAGGTTGGGGGTCGACCAAAAACATTCAGTACTTC.

This chain connects TRBV18 to TRBJ2-1, with 7 bases that match TRBD1. Trimming cost V 1 base and J 9 bases; bases outside gene matches: 9. The CDR3 runs to 15 residues. The V gene's germline CDR1 is KGHSH and CDR2 LQKENI. The CDR3 DNA reads as TGTGCCAGCTCACCACAGAGACAGGGAGTCGGTGAGCAGTTCTTC. This gives the protein CASSPQRQGVGEQFF.

V usage is TRBV5-6 and J usage is TRBJ2-1; 12 bases match TRBD1. The germline CDR1 and CDR2 sequences are SGHDT and YYEEEE. The CDR3 spans 14 residues. The junction had 5 bases not matched to a gene; V was cut back by 4 bases and J by 9 bases. CDR3 in DNA: TGTGCCAGCAGCCCTAAGGGACAGGGGGCTGAGCAGTTCTTC. It encodes CASSPKGQGAEQFF.

V is TRBV9 and J is TRBJ2-1, with D possibly matching TRBD2 (7 bases). The CDR3 consists of 17 residues. The V gene lost 2 bases and the J gene lost 1 base, with 16 bases spanning the gap. Germline V CDR1 and CDR2: SGDLS, YYNGEE. CDR3: CASSVFPSGQSYNEQFF. The CDR3 nucleotides are TGTGCCAGCAGCGTCTTCCCTAGCGGACAGTCCTACAATGAGCAGTTCTTC. Full variable domain (remainder filled in from reference TRBV9 and TRBJ2-1): DSGVTQTPKHLITATGQRVTLRCSPRSGDLSVYWYQQSLDQGLQFLIQYYNGEERAKGNILERFSAQQFPDLHSELNLSSLELGDSALYFCASSVFPSGQSYNEQFFGPGTRLTVL.

The V gene is TRBV6-6, the J gene TRBJ2-1; 8 positions agree with TRBD1. The length of the CDR3 is 15 residues. Looked up from germline, CDR1 is MNHNY and CDR2 is SVGAGI (reference sequence). V shed 2 bases and J 1 base; nucleotides not matched to a gene: 1. The CDR3 nucleotides are TGTGCCAGCAGTTACGGGACAGGTTCCTACAATGAGCAGTTCTTC. This gives the protein CASSYGTGSYNEQFF.

The chain joins TRBV5-1 to TRBJ2-2; the D call may be TRBD1 or TRBD2 (6 bases each). Germline assignment: CDR1 SGHRS and CDR2 YFSETQ. Trimming shortened V by 9 bases and J by 3 bases, and 21 bases separated the two germline ends. The CDR3 covers 16 residues. For the CDR3, the DNA is TGCGCCACCACACGGGGGCAGGGGACCTACACCGGGGAGCTGTTTTTT. Its translation is CATTRGQGTYTGELFF.